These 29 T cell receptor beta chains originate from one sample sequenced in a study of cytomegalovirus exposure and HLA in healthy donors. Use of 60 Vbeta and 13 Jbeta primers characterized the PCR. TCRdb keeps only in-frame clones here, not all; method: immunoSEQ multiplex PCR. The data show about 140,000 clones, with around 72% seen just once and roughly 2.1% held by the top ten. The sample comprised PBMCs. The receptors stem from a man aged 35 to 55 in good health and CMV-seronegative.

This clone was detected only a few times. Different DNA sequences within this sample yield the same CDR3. CDR3 coding DNA: TGTGCCAGCTCGCCCGGACAGGACTATGGCTACACCTTC. Translating it yields CASSPGQDYGYTF. V is TRBV18 and J is TRBJ1-2; TRBD1 matches at 7 bases. Germline CDR1 reads KGHSH; CDR2 reads LQKENI. The CDR3 length is 13 residues. With V trimmed by 6 bases and J by 3 bases, 4 bases remained unmatched.

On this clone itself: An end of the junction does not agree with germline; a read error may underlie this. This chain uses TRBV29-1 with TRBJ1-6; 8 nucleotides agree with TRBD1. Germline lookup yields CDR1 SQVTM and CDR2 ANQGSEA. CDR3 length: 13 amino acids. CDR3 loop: CSVRTGGDSPLNF. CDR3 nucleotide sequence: TGCAGCGTTCGAACAGGGGGGGACTCACCCCTCAACTTT.

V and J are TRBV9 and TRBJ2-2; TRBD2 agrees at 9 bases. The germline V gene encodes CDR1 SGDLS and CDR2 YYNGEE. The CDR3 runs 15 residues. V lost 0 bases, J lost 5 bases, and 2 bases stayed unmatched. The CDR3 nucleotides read TGTGCCAGCAGCGTAGTTAGCGGGAGAACCGGGGAGCTGTTTTTT. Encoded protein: CASSVVSGRTGELFF.

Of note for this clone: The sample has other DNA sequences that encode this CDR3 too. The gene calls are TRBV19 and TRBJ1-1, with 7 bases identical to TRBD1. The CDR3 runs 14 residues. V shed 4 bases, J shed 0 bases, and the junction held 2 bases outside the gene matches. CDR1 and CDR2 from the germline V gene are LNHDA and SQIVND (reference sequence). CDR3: CASSRQGLNTEAFF. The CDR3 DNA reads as TGTGCCAGTAGTAGACAGGGCCTGAACACTGAAGCTTTCTTT.

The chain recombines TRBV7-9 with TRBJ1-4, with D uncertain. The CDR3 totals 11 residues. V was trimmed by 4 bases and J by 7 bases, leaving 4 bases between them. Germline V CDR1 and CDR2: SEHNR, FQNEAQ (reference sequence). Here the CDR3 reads CASSSGEKLFF. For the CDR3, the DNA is TGTGCCAGCAGCTCCGGTGAAAAACTGTTTTTT. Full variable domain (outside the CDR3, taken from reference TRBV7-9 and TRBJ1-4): DTGVSQNPRHKITKRGQNVTFRCDPISEHNRLYWYRQTLGQGPEFLTYFQNEAQLEKSRLLSDRFSAERPKGSFSTLEIQRTEQGDSAMYLCASSSGEKLFFGSGTQLSVL.

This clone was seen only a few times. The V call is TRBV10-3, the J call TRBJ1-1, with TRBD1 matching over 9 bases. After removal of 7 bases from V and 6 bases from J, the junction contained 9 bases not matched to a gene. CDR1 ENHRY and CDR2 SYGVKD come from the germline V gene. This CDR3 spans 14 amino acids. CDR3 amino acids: CAINPQGAGAEAFF. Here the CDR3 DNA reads TGTGCCATCAATCCACAGGGGGCAGGGGCTGAAGCTTTCTTT.

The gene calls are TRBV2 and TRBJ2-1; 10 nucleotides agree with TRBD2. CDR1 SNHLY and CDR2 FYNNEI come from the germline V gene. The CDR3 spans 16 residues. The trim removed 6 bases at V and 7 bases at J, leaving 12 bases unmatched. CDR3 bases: TGTGCCAGCAGCCCCGCCGGGACTAGCGCCGGGAATGAGCAGTTCTTC. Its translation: CASSPAGTSAGNEQFF.

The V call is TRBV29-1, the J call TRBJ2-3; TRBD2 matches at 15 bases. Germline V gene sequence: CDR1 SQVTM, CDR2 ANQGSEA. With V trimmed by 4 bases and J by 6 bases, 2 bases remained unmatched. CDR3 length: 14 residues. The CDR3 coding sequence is TGCAGCGTTGCCGGGACTAGCGGGGGGGATACGCAGTATTTT. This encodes CSVAGTSGGDTQYF.

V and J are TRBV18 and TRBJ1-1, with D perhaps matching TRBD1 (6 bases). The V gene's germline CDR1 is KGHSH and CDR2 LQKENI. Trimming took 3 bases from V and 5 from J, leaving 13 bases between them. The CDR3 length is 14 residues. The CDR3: CASSPGGASTEAFF. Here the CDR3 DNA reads TGTGCCAGCTCACCCGGGGGGGCGTCAACTGAAGCTTTCTTT.

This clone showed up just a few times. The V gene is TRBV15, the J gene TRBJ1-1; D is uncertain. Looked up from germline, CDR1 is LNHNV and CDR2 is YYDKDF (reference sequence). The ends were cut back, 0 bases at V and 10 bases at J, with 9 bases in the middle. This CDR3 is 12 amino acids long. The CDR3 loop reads CATSRDGLRAFF. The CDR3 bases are TGTGCCACCAGCAGAGATGGGCTTCGAGCTTTCTTT.

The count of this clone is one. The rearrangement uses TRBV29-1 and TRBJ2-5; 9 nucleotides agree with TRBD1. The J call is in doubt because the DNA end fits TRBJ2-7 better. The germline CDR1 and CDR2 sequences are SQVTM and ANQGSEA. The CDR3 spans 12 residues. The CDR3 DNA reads TGCAGCGTAACAGGGGGCCCCTACGAGCAGTACTTC. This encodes CSVTGGPYEQYF.

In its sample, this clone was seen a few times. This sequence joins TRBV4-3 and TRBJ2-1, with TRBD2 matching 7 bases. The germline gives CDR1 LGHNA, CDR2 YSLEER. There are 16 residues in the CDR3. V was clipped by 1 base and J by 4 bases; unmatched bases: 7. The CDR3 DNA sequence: TGCGCCAGCAGCCAAGGCCCAGCGGGAATATACAATGAGCAGTTCTTC. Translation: CASSQGPAGIYNEQFF.

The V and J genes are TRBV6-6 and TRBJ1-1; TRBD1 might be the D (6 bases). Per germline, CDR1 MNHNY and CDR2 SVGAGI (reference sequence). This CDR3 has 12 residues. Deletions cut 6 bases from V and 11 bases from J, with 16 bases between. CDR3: CASSAVGAGAFF. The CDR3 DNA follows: TGTGCCAGCAGCGCCGTGGGGGCCGGGGCTTTCTTT.

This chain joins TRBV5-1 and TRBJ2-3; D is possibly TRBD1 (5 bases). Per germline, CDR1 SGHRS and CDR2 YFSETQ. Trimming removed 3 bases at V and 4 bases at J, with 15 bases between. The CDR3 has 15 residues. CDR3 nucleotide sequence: TGCGCCAGCAGCTCCGAACTACCCAGGGCAGATACGCAGTATTTT. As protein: CASSSELPRADTQYF.

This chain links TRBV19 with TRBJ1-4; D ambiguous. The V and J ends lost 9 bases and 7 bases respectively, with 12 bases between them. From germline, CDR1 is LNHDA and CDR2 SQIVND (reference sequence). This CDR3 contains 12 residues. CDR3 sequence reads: CASGGRGEKLFF. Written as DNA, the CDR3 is TGTGCCAGCGGAGGCCGAGGTGAAAAACTGTTTTTT.

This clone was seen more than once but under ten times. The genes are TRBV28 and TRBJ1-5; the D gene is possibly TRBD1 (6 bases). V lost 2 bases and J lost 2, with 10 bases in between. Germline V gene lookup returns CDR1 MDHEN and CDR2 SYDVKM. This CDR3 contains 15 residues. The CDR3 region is CASSLTGTRNQPQHF. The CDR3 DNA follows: TGTGCCAGCAGTTTAACAGGGACCCGCAATCAGCCCCAGCATTTT. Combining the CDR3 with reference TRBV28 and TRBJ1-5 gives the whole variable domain DVKVTQSSRYLVKRTGEKVFLECVQDMDHENMFWYRQDPGLGLRLIYFSYDVKMKEKGDIPEGYSVSREKKERFSLILESASTNQTSMYLCASSLTGTRNQPQHFGDGTRLSIL.

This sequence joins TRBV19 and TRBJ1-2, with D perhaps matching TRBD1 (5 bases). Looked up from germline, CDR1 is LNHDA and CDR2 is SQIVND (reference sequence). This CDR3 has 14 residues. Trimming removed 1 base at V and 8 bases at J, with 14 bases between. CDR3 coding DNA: TGTGCCAGTAGTATAGTGGTGGGGCGAGGAGGCTACACCTTC. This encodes CASSIVVGRGGYTF.

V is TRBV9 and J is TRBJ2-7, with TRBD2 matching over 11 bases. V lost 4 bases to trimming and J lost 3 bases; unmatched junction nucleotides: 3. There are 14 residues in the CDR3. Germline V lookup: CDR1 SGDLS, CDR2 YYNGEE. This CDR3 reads CASSQGTSGYEQYF. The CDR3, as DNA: TGTGCCAGCAGCCAAGGGACTAGCGGCTACGAGCAGTACTTC.

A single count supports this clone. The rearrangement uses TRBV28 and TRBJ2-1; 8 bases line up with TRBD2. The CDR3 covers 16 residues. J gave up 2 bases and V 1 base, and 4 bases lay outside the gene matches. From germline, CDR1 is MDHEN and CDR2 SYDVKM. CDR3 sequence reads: CASSLSAGAPYNEQFF. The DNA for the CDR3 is TGTGCCAGCAGTTTATCAGCGGGAGCGCCCTACAATGAGCAGTTCTTC.

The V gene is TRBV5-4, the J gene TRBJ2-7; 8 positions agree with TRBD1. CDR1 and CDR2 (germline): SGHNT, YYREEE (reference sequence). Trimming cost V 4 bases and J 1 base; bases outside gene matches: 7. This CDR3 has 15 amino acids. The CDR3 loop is CASSRGTGPSYEQYF. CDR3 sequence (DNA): TGTGCCAGCAGCCGGGGGACAGGCCCATCCTACGAGCAGTACTTC.

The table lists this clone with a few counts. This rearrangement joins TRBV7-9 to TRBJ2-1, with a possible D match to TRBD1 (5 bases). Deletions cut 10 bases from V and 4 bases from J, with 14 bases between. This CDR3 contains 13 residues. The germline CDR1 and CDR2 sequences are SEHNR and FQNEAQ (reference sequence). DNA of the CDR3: TGTGCCACCCAGACAGAACCTTACAATGAGCAGTTCTTC. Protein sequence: CATQTEPYNEQFF.

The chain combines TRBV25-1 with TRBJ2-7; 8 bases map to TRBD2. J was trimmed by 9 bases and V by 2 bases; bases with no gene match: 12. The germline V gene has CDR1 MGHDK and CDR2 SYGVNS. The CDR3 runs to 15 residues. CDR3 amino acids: CASSEGNSGILGQYF. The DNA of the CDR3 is TGTGCCAGCAGTGAAGGGAATAGCGGGATCTTGGGGCAGTACTTC.

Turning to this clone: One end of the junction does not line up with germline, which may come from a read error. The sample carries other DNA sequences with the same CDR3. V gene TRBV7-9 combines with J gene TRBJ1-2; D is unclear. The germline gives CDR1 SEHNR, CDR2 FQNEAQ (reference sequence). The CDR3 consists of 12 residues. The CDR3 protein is CSSSLGDYGYTF. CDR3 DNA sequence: TGTTCCAGCAGCTTAGGCGACTATGGCTACACCTTC.

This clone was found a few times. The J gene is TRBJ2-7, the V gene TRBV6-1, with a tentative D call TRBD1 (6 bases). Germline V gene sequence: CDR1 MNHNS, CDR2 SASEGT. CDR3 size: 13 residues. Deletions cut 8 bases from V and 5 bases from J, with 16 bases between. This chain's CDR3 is CASRTHTGNEQYF. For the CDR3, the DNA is TGTGCCAGCCGGACCCACACAGGGAACGAGCAGTACTTC.

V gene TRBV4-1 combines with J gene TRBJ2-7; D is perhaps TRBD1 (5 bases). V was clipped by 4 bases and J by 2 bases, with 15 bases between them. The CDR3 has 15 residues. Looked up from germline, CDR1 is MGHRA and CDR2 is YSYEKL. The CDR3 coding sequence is TGCGCCAGCAGCCTCGATGCTGCAGGGACCTACGAGCAGTACTTC. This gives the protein CASSLDAAGTYEQYF.

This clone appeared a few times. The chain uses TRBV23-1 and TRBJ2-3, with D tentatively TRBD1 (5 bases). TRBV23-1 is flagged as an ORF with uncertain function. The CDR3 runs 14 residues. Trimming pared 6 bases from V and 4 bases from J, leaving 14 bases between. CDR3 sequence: CASRSIRAPDTQYF. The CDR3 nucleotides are TGCGCCAGCAGGTCCATCAGGGCCCCAGATACGCAGTATTTT.

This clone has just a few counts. In DNA form, the CDR3 reads TGTGCCAGCAGCCCCTTGTACGAGCAGTACTTC. This translates into CASSPLYEQYF. The chain couples TRBV28 to TRBJ2-7; D gene ambiguous. The CDR3 is made up of 11 amino acids. V lost 6 bases to trimming and J lost 4 bases, with 7 bases between them. Germline assignment: CDR1 MDHEN and CDR2 SYDVKM. The variable domain in full, with the rest retrieved from reference TRBV28 and TRBJ2-7, is DVKVTQSSRYLVKRTGEKVFLECVQDMDHENMFWYRQDPGLGLRLIYFSYDVKMKEKGDIPEGYSVSREKKERFSLILESASTNQTSMYLCASSPLYEQYFGPGTRLTVT.

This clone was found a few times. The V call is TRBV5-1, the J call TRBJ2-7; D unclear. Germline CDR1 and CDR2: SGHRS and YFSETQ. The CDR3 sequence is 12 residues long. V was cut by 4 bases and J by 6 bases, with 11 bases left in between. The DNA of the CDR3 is TGCGCCAGCAGCCGCCCCAGCGCCGAGCAGTACTTC. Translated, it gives CASSRPSAEQYF.

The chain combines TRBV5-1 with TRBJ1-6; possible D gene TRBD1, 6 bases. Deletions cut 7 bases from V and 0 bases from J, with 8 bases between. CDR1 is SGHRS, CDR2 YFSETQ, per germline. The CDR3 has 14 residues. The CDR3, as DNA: TGCGCCAGCGGACAGAGCTCCTATAATTCACCCCTCCACTTT. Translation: CASGQSSYNSPLHF.